What follows are 13 T cell receptor beta chains derived from one specimen sequenced in a study of cytomegalovirus exposure and HLA in healthy donors. PCR amplification relied on 60 Vbeta primers (plus 13 Jbeta primers). The table came from immunoSEQ multiplex PCR; TCRdb's copy has only in-frame clones and leaves some out. The profile shows fewer than 150,000 clones, about 78% of them singletons. Sequencing was carried out using PBMCs. These receptors were collected from a male donor in good health and CMV-seronegative.

This chain uses TRBV6-5 with TRBJ1-2; 7 bases align to TRBD1. The germline CDR1 and CDR2 sequences are MNHEY and SVGAGI. V gave up 6 bases and J gave up 6 bases; unmatched junction bases: 4. This CDR3 comprises 12 residues. The CDR3 here is CASSWDRNGYTF. CDR3 nucleotides: TGTGCCAGCAGCTGGGACAGAAATGGCTACACCTTC.

V gene TRBV30 combines with J gene TRBJ2-2, with TRBD2 matching over 9 bases. V gave up 8 bases and J gave up 4 bases; unmatched junction bases: 14. The length of the CDR3 is 16 residues. The germline V gene encodes CDR1 GTSNPN and CDR2 SVGIG (reference sequence). The chain's CDR3 is CAGTWAGGPSTGELFF. The CDR3 DNA sequence: TGTGCCGGTACTTGGGCGGGAGGGCCAAGCACCGGGGAGCTGTTTTTT.

CDR3 protein: CASSFLVAGRGDTQYF. CDR3 DNA sequence: TGTGCCAGCAGTTTCTTGGTAGCGGGAAGAGGGGATACGCAGTATTTT. The V and J genes are TRBV27 and TRBJ2-3, with TRBD2 identical over 8 bases. This CDR3 contains 16 residues. The V segment lost 3 bases and the J segment 6 bases; nucleotides outside the gene matches: 11. Germline CDR1 and CDR2: MNHEY and SMNVEV (reference sequence).

Regarding this clone: The junction differs from germline at one of its ends, possibly a read error. The chain uses TRBV7-7 and TRBJ2-1; 9 bases match TRBD1. The CDR3 has 15 amino acids. The V gene's germline CDR1 is SSHAT and CDR2 FNYEAQ (reference sequence). Here the CDR3 reads CASSPGTGLVREQFF. CDR3 in DNA: TGTGCTAGCAGCCCAGGGACAGGGCTGGTGAGGGAGCAGTTCTTC.

This chain links TRBV2 with TRBJ1-1; TRBD1 matches 8 bases. Germline V lookup: CDR1 SNHLY, CDR2 FYNNEI. The CDR3 is 15 residues long. With 4 bases clipped from V and 0 bases from J, the junction kept 4 bases outside the gene matches. In DNA form, the CDR3 reads TGTGCCAGCAGTGCGGACAGGGCCATGAACACTGAAGCTTTCTTT. This translates into CASSADRAMNTEAFF.

A word on this clone: Other DNA sequences in the sample encode the same CDR3. The gene calls are TRBV9 and TRBJ2-2; 7 bases agree with TRBD1. The germline V gene has CDR1 SGDLS and CDR2 YYNGEE. The CDR3 covers 14 residues. V gave up 0 bases and J gave up 5 bases; unmatched junction bases: 1. The CDR3 is CASSVDRGTGELFF. The CDR3 coding sequence is TGTGCCAGCAGCGTAGACAGGGGAACCGGGGAGCTGTTTTTT.

The chain couples TRBV7-9 to TRBJ2-4, with D hard to call. CDR3 length: 17 residues. The V gene lost 1 base and the J gene lost 0 bases, with 13 bases spanning the gap. In germline, CDR1 is SEHNR, CDR2 FQNEAQ (reference sequence). CDR3 region: CASSLGAQSLAKNIQYF. For the CDR3, the DNA is TGTGCCAGCAGCTTAGGAGCACAGTCCCTAGCCAAAAACATTCAGTACTTC.

The V and J genes are TRBV18 and TRBJ2-5, with 8 bases aligning to TRBD1. The CDR3 runs to 14 residues. V lost 6 bases and J lost 4; bases outside the gene matches: 7. The germline CDR1 and CDR2 sequences are KGHSH and LQKENI. The chain's CDR3 is CASSLTGGIETQYF. CDR3 DNA sequence: TGTGCCAGCTCGCTTACAGGGGGAATAGAGACCCAGTACTTC.

This chain joins TRBV30 and TRBJ2-5, with no clear D. Between the trimmed V and J ends, which lost 2 bases and 5 bases, there was a span of 18 bases. The CDR3 is made up of 15 amino acids. Germline V gene data show CDR1 as GTSNPN and CDR2 as SVGIG (reference sequence). The CDR3 protein is CAWSPPVVWRETQYF. The CDR3 DNA reads TGTGCCTGGAGTCCCCCTGTTGTGTGGCGGGAGACCCAGTACTTC.

V gene TRBV9 combines with J gene TRBJ1-1; TRBD1 is a possible D gene (6 bases). The CDR3 spans 14 residues. Trimming took off 3 bases at V and 9 bases at J, with 18 bases between the two ends. Germline V lookup: CDR1 SGDLS, CDR2 YYNGEE. The CDR3 bases are TGTGCCAGCAGCGCCGTGGAGTTCGGGGGGCAAGCTTTCTTT. This gives the protein CASSAVEFGGQAFF. Filled out from reference TRBV9 and TRBJ1-1, the complete variable domain reads DSGVTQTPKHLITATGQRVTLRCSPRSGDLSVYWYQQSLDQGLQFLIQYYNGEERAKGNILERFSAQQFPDLHSELNLSSLELGDSALYFCASSAVEFGGQAFFGQGTRLTVV.

The gene calls are TRBV5-1 and TRBJ2-2, with D uncertain. Per the germline V gene, CDR1 is SGHRS and CDR2 is YFSETQ. This CDR3 contains 16 residues. V lost 5 bases and J lost 4, with 18 bases in between. The DNA for the CDR3 is TGCGCCAGCAGGACAAGCCAAGGCGTACTCACCGGGGAGCTGTTTTTT. It translates to CASRTSQGVLTGELFF.

Comment on this clone: Because the CDR3 is missing its conserved closing phenylalanine or tryptophan, this is likely a read error. No DNA is shown, since the ends of the CDR3 on it are uncertain; the CDR3 is the one TCRdb lists. The CDR3 region is CASSLYLL. The chain uses TRBV7-9 and TRBJ1-1. The CDR3 is 8 residues long, ends included. Germline CDR1 is SEHNR and CDR2 is FQNEAQ (reference sequence).

Only a few counts were recorded for this clone. V usage is TRBV19 and J usage is TRBJ1-1; weak D call: TRBD1 (5 bases). V lost 3 bases, J lost 7 bases, and 15 bases lay in between. The CDR3 runs to 14 residues. The germline CDR1 and CDR2 sequences are LNHDA and SQIVND (reference sequence). The DNA for the CDR3 is TGTGCCAGTAGTATTTGGCCAGGGAGGGATGAAGCTTTCTTT. Its protein product is CASSIWPGRDEAFF.